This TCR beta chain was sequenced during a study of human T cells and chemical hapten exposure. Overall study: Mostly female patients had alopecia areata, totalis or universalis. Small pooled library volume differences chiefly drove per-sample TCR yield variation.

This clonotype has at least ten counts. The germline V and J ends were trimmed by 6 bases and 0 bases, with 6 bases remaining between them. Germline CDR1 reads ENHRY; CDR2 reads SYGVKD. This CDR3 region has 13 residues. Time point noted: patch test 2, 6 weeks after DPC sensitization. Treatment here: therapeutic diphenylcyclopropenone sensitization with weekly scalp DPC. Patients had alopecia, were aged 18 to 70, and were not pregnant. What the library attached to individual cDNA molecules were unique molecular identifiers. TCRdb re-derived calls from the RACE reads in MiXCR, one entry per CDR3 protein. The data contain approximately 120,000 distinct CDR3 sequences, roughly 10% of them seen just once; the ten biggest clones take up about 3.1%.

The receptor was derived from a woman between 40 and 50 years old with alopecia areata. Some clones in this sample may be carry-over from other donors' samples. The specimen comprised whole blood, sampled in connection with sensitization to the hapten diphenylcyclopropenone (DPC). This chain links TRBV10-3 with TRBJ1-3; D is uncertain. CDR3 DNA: TGTGCCATCAGGCAGCCCTCTGGAAACACCATATATTTT. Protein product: CAIRQPSGNTIYF.